The TCR beta chain under discussion was sequenced for a study of CD8 T cells in ankylosing spondylitis. This clonotype was seen ten or more times. Germline CDR1 is DFQATT and CDR2 is SNEGSKA (reference sequence). The CDR3 sequence is 13 residues long. Between the trimmed V and J ends, which lost 8 bases and 0 bases, there was a span of 13 bases. MiXCR, run by TCRdb on the 5' RACE reads, gives a single entry per CDR3 protein. The sample consists of 130,000 or so distinct CDR3 sequences, around 7% of them appearing once. The rearrangement uses TRBV20-1 and TRBJ1-1; perhaps TRBD1 as D (5 bases). This TCR derives from a male donor with ankylosing spondylitis or in good health (not recorded which). Sequenced input: blood, either unsorted or a sorted T cell fraction (not recorded which). The CDR3 sequence: CSKGDSLNTEAFF. CDR3 in DNA: TGCAGTAAAGGGGACTCCCTGAACACTGAAGCTTTCTTT.